This passage covers 30 T cell receptor beta chains from one sample sequenced in a study of blood T cell repertoires in COVID-19. The method was immunoSEQ multiplex PCR; TCRdb's version includes in-frame clones alone and lacks a portion of them. Among approximately 300,000 clones listed, around 87% were seen once. The sample was PBMCs or T cells enriched from blood (not recorded which). These TCRs come from a woman under 40 who had recovered from COVID-19.

This rearrangement joins TRBV5-6 to TRBJ2-1; D is possibly TRBD1 (5 bases). The CDR3 runs to 14 residues. Germline assignment: CDR1 SGHDT and CDR2 YYEEEE. The V end was cut by 0 bases, the J end by 5 bases, with 9 bases between. Here the CDR3 DNA reads TGTGCCAGCAGCTTGGTTGCAGGGCACAATGAGCAGTTCTTC. It codes for CASSLVAGHNEQFF.

The chain has TRBV5-1 and TRBJ1-1, with 9 bases identical to TRBD1. The CDR3 contains 16 residues. Per germline, CDR1 SGHRS and CDR2 YFSETQ. Unmatched junction bases numbered 11, after V lost 1 base and J lost 7 bases. The CDR3 DNA follows: TGCGCCAGCAGCTTGACGCCTACAGGGGGCCCCCGTGAAGCTTTCTTT. It yields the protein CASSLTPTGGPREAFF.

The chain recombines TRBV19 with TRBJ1-1; maybe TRBD1 (6 bases). Trimming shortened V by 7 bases and J by 0 bases, and 27 bases separated the two germline ends. Germline V lookup: CDR1 LNHDA, CDR2 SQIVND (reference sequence). The CDR3 is made up of 19 amino acids. The CDR3: CASTHNRGDILLLNTEAFF. The CDR3 DNA is TGTGCCAGTACCCATAATCGAGGGGACATCCTCTTATTGAACACTGAAGCTTTCTTT.

This chain connects TRBV6-1 to TRBJ1-4; unclear D gene. The V gene's germline CDR1 is MNHNS and CDR2 SASEGT. The CDR3 spans 16 residues. Deletions cut 2 bases from V and 1 base from J, with 11 bases between. The CDR3 region has the DNA TGTGCCAGCAGTGAATTGACAATAAGAACTAATGAAAAACTGTTTTTT. This encodes CASSELTIRTNEKLFF.

V and J are TRBV7-6 and TRBJ1-1; D possibly corresponds to TRBD1 (5 bases). This CDR3 region has 15 residues. Germline V CDR1 and CDR2: SGHVS, FNYEAQ. Trimming shortened V by 1 base and J by 5 bases, and 14 bases separated the two germline ends. For the CDR3, the DNA is TGTGCCAGCAGCTTAGAGGCCAGGGAGGGGACTGAAGCTTTCTTT. Translation: CASSLEAREGTEAFF.

This chain uses TRBV5-6 with TRBJ1-2; TRBD1 aligns across 8 bases. Trimming at V came to 0 bases and at J to 3 bases, leaving 10 bases not matched to a gene. Germline CDR1 SGHDT, CDR2 YYEEEE. This CDR3 is 17 amino acids long. The CDR3 protein is CASSLVDRGFSYYGYTF. The CDR3 DNA reads TGTGCCAGCAGCTTGGTAGACAGGGGTTTTTCTTACTATGGCTACACCTTC. The whole variable domain, filled in from reference TRBV5-6 and TRBJ1-2, reads DAGVTQSPTHLIKTRGQQVTLRCSPKSGHDTVSWYQQALGQGPQFIFQYYEEEERQRGNFPDRFSGHQFPNYSSELNVNALLLGDSALYLCASSLVDRGFSYYGYTFGSGTRLTVV.

The CDR3, as DNA: TGTGCCAGTAGTAGGGACAGCTCCTACGAGCAGTACTTC. It is translated as CASSRDSSYEQYF. The chain is built from TRBV19 and TRBJ2-7; TRBD1 agrees at 7 bases. CDR1 and CDR2 from the germline V gene are LNHDA and SQIVND (reference sequence). V shed 4 bases and J 0 bases; nucleotides not matched to a gene: 0. The CDR3 covers 13 residues.

The chain combines TRBV4-2 with TRBJ2-3; 8 nucleotides align to TRBD2. The germline gives CDR1 LGHNA, CDR2 YNFKEQ. The CDR3 is made up of 17 amino acids. The junction had 8 bases not matched to a gene; V was cut back by 1 base and J by 2 bases. The CDR3 sequence: CASSQGEIAGHTDTQYF. CDR3 bases: TGTGCCAGCAGCCAAGGCGAAATAGCGGGGCACACAGATACGCAGTATTTT.

The V and J genes are TRBV5-6 and TRBJ2-7, with 8 bases lining up with TRBD1. The CDR3 runs 12 residues. With 3 bases clipped from V and 9 bases from J, the junction kept 5 bases outside the gene matches. Germline V gene lookup returns CDR1 SGHDT and CDR2 YYEEEE. In DNA, the CDR3 is TGTGCCAGCAGCTCGGACAGGGCAGTGCAGTACTTC. Residues: CASSSDRAVQYF.

This clone occurred a few times. The rearrangement uses TRBV5-5 and TRBJ1-2; 9 bases match TRBD1. V lost 2 bases to trimming and J lost 3 bases; unmatched junction nucleotides: 8. CDR3 size: 16 residues. CDR1 is SGHKS, CDR2 YYEKEE, per germline (reference sequence). CDR3: CASSFRRTGDYYGYTF. The DNA for the CDR3 is TGTGCCAGCAGCTTTAGGAGGACAGGGGATTACTATGGCTACACCTTC.

The chain employs TRBV12-3 or TRBV12-4 and TRBJ2-7; D not certain. Between the trimmed V and J ends, which lost 3 bases and 3 bases, there was a span of 9 bases. CDR3 length equals 13 residues. The CDR3 nucleotides are TGTGCCAGCAGTTTTCTACCCGACTACGAGCAGTACTTC. This encodes CASSFLPDYEQYF.

The chain employs TRBV19 and TRBJ1-6; D is possibly TRBD1 (5 bases). The CDR3 has 18 residues. Germline V lookup: CDR1 LNHDA, CDR2 SQIVND (reference sequence). The ends were cut back, 7 bases at V and 5 bases at J, with 24 bases in the middle. The CDR3 reads CASKGTRDGRRNNSPLHF. Written as DNA, the CDR3 is TGTGCCAGTAAGGGGACCCGGGACGGGAGGCGTAATAATTCACCCCTCCACTTT. Combining the CDR3 with reference TRBV19 and TRBJ1-6 gives the whole variable domain DGGITQSPKYLFRKEGQNVTLSCEQNLNHDAMYWYRQDPGQGLRLIYYSQIVNDFQKGDIAEGYSVSREKKESFPLTVTSAQKNPTAFYLCASKGTRDGRRNNSPLHFGNGTRLTVT.

The chain couples TRBV5-1 to TRBJ2-7; TRBD1 is a possible D gene (5 bases). Germline V lookup: CDR1 SGHRS, CDR2 YFSETQ. The CDR3 has 15 residues. Between the trimmed V and J ends, which lost 0 bases and 0 bases, there was a span of 10 bases. CDR3: CASSLEGQVSYEQYF. CDR3 in DNA: TGCGCCAGCAGCTTGGAGGGGCAGGTCTCCTACGAGCAGTACTTC.

Points on this clone: At the DNA level, this CDR3 is encoded by other sequences in the same sample as well. CDR3 in amino acids: CASSESGGMNTEAFF. In DNA, the CDR3 is TGTGCCAGCAGTGAGTCAGGGGGTATGAACACTGAAGCTTTCTTT. The V gene is TRBV25-1, the J gene TRBJ1-1; 7 positions agree with TRBD1. J lost 0 bases, V lost 3 bases, and 4 bases had no gene match. The CDR3 is 15 residues long. Per the germline V gene, CDR1 is MGHDK and CDR2 is SYGVNS.

J is TRBJ2-2 and V is TRBV5-1; 7 bases fit TRBD1. Trimming took 3 bases from V and 4 from J; bases not matched to a gene: 9. This CDR3 spans 16 amino acids. From germline, CDR1 is SGHRS and CDR2 YFSETQ. The CDR3 coding sequence is TGCGCCAGCAGCTCCATTACAGGGGAAGTCACCGGGGAGCTGTTTTTT. Amino acid sequence: CASSSITGEVTGELFF.

The chain employs TRBV28 and TRBJ2-7; TRBD1 aligns across 10 bases. The CDR3 sequence is 16 residues long. After removal of 2 bases from V and 2 bases from J, the junction contained 6 bases not matched to a gene. Germline CDR1 MDHEN, CDR2 SYDVKM. The CDR3 sequence is CASSLDPDRGTYEQYF. The CDR3 region has the DNA TGTGCCAGCAGTTTAGACCCGGACAGGGGGACCTACGAGCAGTACTTC.

V is TRBV5-1 and J is TRBJ1-3; D unresolved. Germline V lookup: CDR1 SGHRS, CDR2 YFSETQ. Trimming left V 0 bases short and J 4 bases short, with 14 bases between. The CDR3 length is 16 residues. The CDR3 DNA reads as TGCGCCAGCAGCTTGGACGCGGAGGAGAGAGGAAACACCATATATTTT. Its translation is CASSLDAEERGNTIYF.

The gene calls are TRBV10-3 and TRBJ1-2; D remains unclear. The germline gives CDR1 ENHRY, CDR2 SYGVKD. Trimming pared 5 bases from V and 8 bases from J, leaving 9 bases between. There are 11 residues in the CDR3. The CDR3 loop reads CAISRGYGYTF. CDR3 in DNA: TGTGCCATCAGTCGCGGCTACGGCTACACCTTC.

In this sample, this clone turned up once. The chain carries TRBV7-9 and TRBJ1-2; TRBD1 might be the D (5 bases). CDR1 and CDR2 (germline): SEHNR, FQNEAQ (reference sequence). V was trimmed by 5 bases and J by 4 bases, leaving 17 bases between them. This CDR3 is 15 amino acids long. CDR3 sequence reads: CASSLEDTRSYGYTF. The CDR3 DNA follows: TGTGCCAGCAGCCTCGAGGACACGCGCAGCTATGGCTACACCTTC.

The CDR3 loop is CASSLGGLSNQPQHF. In DNA, the CDR3 is TGTGCCAGCAGTCTAGGCGGACTTAGCAATCAGCCCCAGCATTTT. J is TRBJ1-5 and V is TRBV2, with unresolved D. The V gene lost 5 bases and the J gene lost 0 bases, with 11 bases spanning the gap. The CDR3 covers 15 residues. The germline gives CDR1 SNHLY, CDR2 FYNNEI. Full variable domain (rest looked up from reference TRBV2 and TRBJ1-5): EPEVTQTPSHQVTQMGQEVILRCVPISNHLYFYWYRQILGQKVEFLVSFYNNEISEKSEIFDDQFSVERPDGSNFTLKIRSTKLEDSAMYFCASSLGGLSNQPQHFGDGTRLSIL.

J is TRBJ1-1 and V is TRBV3-1 (or the pseudogene TRBV3-2), with 11 bases that match TRBD1. The germline gives CDR1 LGHDT, CDR2 YNNKEL (reference sequence). With 4 bases clipped from V and 2 bases from J, the junction kept 12 bases outside the gene matches. This CDR3 has 18 amino acids. For the CDR3, the DNA is TGTGCCAGCAGCCCCGTAGGGGGGACAGGGGGAGGAAACACTGAAGCTTTCTTT. This translates into CASSPVGGTGGGNTEAFF.

This clone was recorded only once. The chain recombines TRBV13 with TRBJ1-2; 12 bases align to TRBD1. The junction had 4 bases not matched to a gene; V was cut back by 5 bases and J by 0 bases. The V gene's germline CDR1 is PRHDT and CDR2 FYEKMQ (reference sequence). This CDR3 contains 16 residues. CDR3 residues: CASSGTGGLSNYGYTF. CDR3 DNA sequence: TGTGCCAGCAGCGGGACAGGGGGCCTTTCTAACTATGGCTACACCTTC.

The chain's CDR3 is CASSPRQGIQPQHF. The CDR3 DNA sequence: TGTGCCAGCAGCCCCCGACAGGGAATTCAGCCCCAGCATTTT. This sequence joins TRBV7-2 and TRBJ1-5; 7 nucleotides align to TRBD1. Germline CDR1 and CDR2: SGHTA and FQGNSA. Losses at the gene ends were 5 bases for V and 6 bases for J; bases not matched to a gene: 7. The CDR3 has 14 amino acids.

This clone has only a few counts. The chain carries TRBV4-3 and TRBJ1-4; unclear D gene. Trimming took 0 bases from V and 10 from J, leaving 15 bases between them. This CDR3 is 15 amino acids long. Germline V gene sequence: CDR1 LGHNA, CDR2 YSLEER. The CDR3 region is CASSQETLANRKLFF. CDR3 in DNA: TGCGCCAGCAGCCAAGAAACGTTGGCCAATCGAAAACTGTTTTTT.

The chain links TRBV4-2 to TRBJ1-5, with D maybe TRBD1 (5 bases). From germline, CDR1 is LGHNA and CDR2 YNFKEQ. Trimming removed 10 bases from V and 1 base from J, with 14 bases in between. The CDR3 is 14 amino acids. CDR3 coding DNA: TGTGCCACCGGGGAGGGACGGAGCAATCAGCCCCAGCATTTT. Translating gives CATGEGRSNQPQHF.

The V call is TRBV7-9, the J call TRBJ1-4; D is uncertain. The ends were cut back, 3 bases at V and 8 bases at J, with 10 bases in the middle. Looked up from germline, CDR1 is SEHNR and CDR2 is FQNEAQ (reference sequence). The CDR3 runs to 13 residues. CDR3 region: CASSLRHSEKLFF. CDR3 nucleotides: TGTGCCAGCAGCTTGCGTCATTCGGAAAAACTGTTTTTT.

This chain connects TRBV4-1 to TRBJ2-5, with D perhaps matching TRBD2 (6 bases). The CDR3 sequence is 18 residues long. CDR1 and CDR2 from the germline V gene are MGHRA and YSYEKL. Trimming stripped 3 bases from V and 0 bases from J, with 20 bases between. The CDR3 region has the DNA TGCGCCAGCAGCCAGATGGCTTATCAGGAGGGAAACCAAGAGACCCAGTACTTC. It translates to CASSQMAYQEGNQETQYF.

The rearrangement joins TRBV18 to TRBJ2-3; 7 positions agree with TRBD2. The CDR3 totals 14 residues. The V segment lost 6 bases and the J segment 2 bases; nucleotides outside the gene matches: 5. CDR1 is KGHSH and CDR2 is LQKENI in the germline V gene. CDR3 sequence (DNA): TGTGCCAGCTCGCCCCTAGCGGACACAGATACGCAGTATTTT. It codes for CASSPLADTDTQYF.

The V call is TRBV27, the J call TRBJ1-6; 10 bases line up with TRBD1. The ends lost 6 bases at V and 5 bases at J; junction bases unmatched: 4. There are 15 residues in the CDR3. Germline V gene sequence: CDR1 MNHEY, CDR2 SMNVEV (reference sequence). CDR3: CASRAGTGDNSPLHF. Written as DNA, the CDR3 is TGTGCCAGCAGGGCGGGGACAGGGGATAATTCACCCCTCCACTTT.

V is TRBV15 and J is TRBJ1-2; 7 bases are a match to TRBD1. Trimming took 5 bases from V and 8 from J; bases not matched to a gene: 11. Germline values: CDR1 LNHNV, CDR2 YYDKDF (reference sequence). This CDR3 is 14 amino acids long. The CDR3 nucleotides are TGTGCCACCAGCGTTGAAACAGGGGCGGGGGGCTACACCTTC. It specifies CATSVETGAGGYTF.